These T cell receptor beta chains were read from a single sample in a study of blood T cells in healthy people across ages. Using its own MiXCR run on the 5' RACE reads, TCRdb lists one record per CDR3 protein. In the table there are some 1.4 million distinct CDR3 sequences, around two fifths of which are singletons. Source material: blood. These receptors were obtained from a woman younger than 35 in good health. The conserved cysteine and the conserved F or W are not part of the CDR3 here. The order of the fields is clone size, V gene, CDR3 protein. Some rows mark clone size as missing; the rest say once, few, many or name a class of expanded clone.

size: few; V: TRBV6-1; CDR3: ASTLQDRGLMNTEAF
size: once; V: TRBV15; CDR3: ATSIAGGLSGELF
size: .; V: TRBV9; CDR3: ASSVAEGSGANVLT
size: .; V: TRBV12-3/TRBV12-4; CDR3: ASSLGWPSGDSYEQY
size: .; V: TRBV10-2; CDR3: ASSDTTRRGTDTQY
size: few; V: TRBV6-5; CDR3: ASSTHTDPNYGYT
size: .; V: TRBV5-6; CDR3: ASSVSDRIDQPQH
size: .; V: TRBV27; CDR3: ASSLRTPTVSGANVLT
size: once; V: TRBV5-1; CDR3: ASSLAAASGRSSYNEQY
size: .; V: TRBV6-1; CDR3: ASSETDRAYEQY
size: .; V: TRBV7-2; CDR3: ASSLVGGALIYGYT